One T cell receptor (beta chain) is described in this entry. Its specificity is not known. The data were taken from a study of T cell clonotyping in hematopoietic cell transplantation. Findings of the study overall: Graft donor and pretransplant recipient Inverse Simpson Index values predicted broader posttransplant TCR diversity.

The CDR3 has 14 amino acids. The germline V gene has CDR1 SEHNR and CDR2 FQNEAQ (reference sequence). V was pared by 6 bases and J by 7 bases, with 19 bases between. Some clones are missing from TCRdb's copy, which holds only in-frame ones; the method was immunoSEQ multiplex PCR. The sample has 8,000 or so clones; around nine tenths are singletons. This TCR derives from a female patient aged 50 to 65 who had an allogeneic stem cell transplant from an unrelated donor, so the T cells may come from the graft donor. Some clones in this sample may be carry-over from other donors' samples. V usage is TRBV7-9 and J usage is TRBJ2-7; no definite D call. The specimen comprised PBMCs, sampled 180 days after allogeneic stem cell transplant. The CDR3 loop is CASSFHGPDREQYV. Written as DNA, the CDR3 is TGTGCCAGCAGTTTCCACGGACCCGACCGGGAGCAGTACGTC.